A single sample is the source of the 24 T cell receptor beta chains below, sequenced in a study of blood T cell repertoires in COVID-19. Clones were read by immunoSEQ multiplex PCR, and TCRdb kept only the in-frame ones, dropping some. The data contain approximately 210,000 clones, roughly 90% of them singletons. The sample consisted of PBMCs or T cells enriched from blood (not recorded which). The source is a woman younger than 35 who had recovered from COVID-19.

V is TRBV9 and J is TRBJ1-2; D remains ambiguous. CDR3 length: 14 amino acids. V dropped 0 bases and J dropped 8 bases, with 14 bases sitting between them. Germline lookup yields CDR1 SGDLS and CDR2 YYNGEE. For the CDR3, the DNA is TGTGCCAGCAGCGTAGGAGACGGGTTTTTAGGCTACACCTTC. Its protein product is CASSVGDGFLGYTF.

The chain carries TRBV24-1 and TRBJ1-1, with 7 bases that match TRBD1. From germline, CDR1 is KGHDR and CDR2 SFDVKD. The junction had 11 bases not matched to a gene; V was cut back by 10 bases and J by 10 bases. This CDR3 spans 12 amino acids. CDR3 coding DNA: TGTGCCACGTCCTCGACACAGGGGAGAGCTTTCTTT. It yields the protein CATSSTQGRAFF.

This chain joins TRBV5-1 and TRBJ2-7; TRBD1 aligns across 7 bases. With V trimmed by 1 base and J by 1 base, 5 bases remained unmatched. This CDR3 spans 15 amino acids. Germline V gene sequence: CDR1 SGHRS, CDR2 YFSETQ. CDR3 region: CASSLQRDRSYEQYF. CDR3 DNA: TGCGCCAGCAGCTTGCAGAGGGACAGATCCTACGAGCAGTACTTC.

Of note for this clone: This specimen includes other DNA sequences encoding the same CDR3. The chain is built from TRBV5-1 and TRBJ2-3; 7 nucleotides agree with TRBD1. The CDR3 is 13 residues long. Germline assignment: CDR1 SGHRS and CDR2 YFSETQ. V was clipped by 4 bases and J by 3 bases; unmatched bases: 2. The CDR3 DNA reads as TGCGCCAGCAGCCCAGGGGGAACAGATACGCAGTATTTT. Amino acid sequence: CASSPGGTDTQYF.

V usage is TRBV5-1 and J usage is TRBJ1-2; D ambiguous. The V and J ends lost 6 bases and 6 bases respectively, with 18 bases between them. The CDR3 has 14 residues. Germline V CDR1 and CDR2: SGHRS, YFSETQ. The CDR3 protein is CASMGRGAGNGYTF. The CDR3 DNA sequence: TGCGCCAGCATGGGTCGGGGAGCTGGTAATGGCTACACCTTC.

The chain carries TRBV28 and TRBJ1-3; weak D call: TRBD1 (6 bases). Trimming cost V 6 bases and J 0 bases, with 18 bases left between them. The CDR3 is made up of 17 amino acids. Germline V gene data show CDR1 as MDHEN and CDR2 as SYDVKM. CDR3 bases: TGTGCCAGCAGCCATCCTCGGGGGGCCTCCTCTGGAAACACCATATATTTT. Translation: CASSHPRGASSGNTIYF.

The CDR3: CASSIDRGYGYTF. The CDR3 nucleotides read TGTGCCAGTAGTATAGACAGGGGATATGGCTACACCTTC. V usage is TRBV19 and J usage is TRBJ1-2; weak D call: TRBD1 (6 bases). The CDR3 extends over 13 amino acids. Germline V gene sequence: CDR1 LNHDA, CDR2 SQIVND (reference sequence). The V end was cut by 0 bases, the J end by 5 bases, with 7 bases between.

The chain recombines TRBV6-2 or TRBV6-3 with TRBJ2-7, with D possibly being TRBD2 (5 bases). There are 12 residues in the CDR3. Germline V gene data show CDR1 as MNHEY and CDR2 as SVGEGT. The V gene lost 2 bases and the J gene lost 9 bases, with 11 bases spanning the gap. The chain's CDR3 is CASSYPREVQYF. CDR3 DNA sequence: TGTGCCAGCAGTTACCCGAGGGAAGTGCAGTACTTC.

J is TRBJ1-2 and V is TRBV6-1; D gene uncertain. Trimming stripped 3 bases from V and 5 bases from J, with 7 bases between. CDR1 and CDR2 from the germline V gene are MNHNS and SASEGT. CDR3 length: 12 residues. The CDR3 protein is CASSDSVYGYTF. For the CDR3, the DNA is TGTGCCAGCAGTGATTCTGTTTATGGCTACACCTTC.

This clone occurred once. V and J are TRBV29-1 and TRBJ1-1; possibly TRBD1 for D (5 bases). The germline V gene encodes CDR1 SQVTM and CDR2 ANQGSEA. The CDR3 extends over 13 amino acids. V lost 3 bases and J 3 bases, leaving 11 bases between the germline ends. The CDR3, as DNA: TGCAGCGTTGACATTCCCAGGGACACTGAAGCTTTCTTT. Amino acids: CSVDIPRDTEAFF. The full variable domain, its missing parts supplied by reference TRBV29-1 and TRBJ1-1, is SAVISQKPSRDICQRGTSLTIQCQVDSQVTMMFWYRQQPGQSLTLIATANQGSEATYESGFVIDKFPISRPNLTFSTLTVSNMSPEDSSIYLCSVDIPRDTEAFFGQGTRLTVV.

The rearrangement uses TRBV28 and TRBJ1-5; D perhaps matches TRBD1 (6 bases). Germline V gene sequence: CDR1 MDHEN, CDR2 SYDVKM. The CDR3 length is 16 residues. Trimming stripped 4 bases from V and 1 base from J, with 14 bases between. The CDR3 bases are TGTGCCAGCAGTTCTGGGGGCCGGGGAAGCAATCAGCCCCAGCATTTT. Translation gives CASSSGGRGSNQPQHF. The variable domain in full, with the rest retrieved from reference TRBV28 and TRBJ1-5, is DVKVTQSSRYLVKRTGEKVFLECVQDMDHENMFWYRQDPGLGLRLIYFSYDVKMKEKGDIPEGYSVSREKKERFSLILESASTNQTSMYLCASSSGGRGSNQPQHFGDGTRLSIL.

This rearrangement joins TRBV29-1 to TRBJ1-2; D remains ambiguous. The CDR3 extends over 15 amino acids. Per germline, CDR1 SQVTM and CDR2 ANQGSEA. V lost 2 bases to trimming and J lost 1 base, with 14 bases between them. The CDR3 loop reads CSVEPPGGNNYGYTF. The CDR3 DNA sequence: TGCAGCGTTGAACCCCCCGGCGGTAATAACTATGGCTACACCTTC. Full variable domain (remainder filled in from reference TRBV29-1 and TRBJ1-2): SAVISQKPSRDICQRGTSLTIQCQVDSQVTMMFWYRQQPGQSLTLIATANQGSEATYESGFVIDKFPISRPNLTFSTLTVSNMSPEDSSIYLCSVEPPGGNNYGYTFGSGTRLTVV.

The chain recombines TRBV6-5 with TRBJ2-5, with 12 bases identical to TRBD2. CDR3 length: 12 residues. Germline lookup yields CDR1 MNHEY and CDR2 SVGAGI. After removal of 8 bases from V and 12 bases from J, the junction contained 7 bases not matched to a gene. The CDR3 nucleotides read TGTGCCAGCTCCACTAGCGGGGGGCCAAAGTACTTC. Its protein is CASSTSGGPKYF.

The chain combines TRBV28 with TRBJ1-2; TRBD1 aligns across 10 bases. With V trimmed by 6 bases and J by 4 bases, 8 bases remained unmatched. CDR1 MDHEN and CDR2 SYDVKM come from the germline V gene. This CDR3 is built from 15 residues. The CDR3 region is CASSSGQGDIYGYTF. In DNA, the CDR3 is TGTGCCAGCAGCTCAGGACAGGGGGACATCTATGGCTACACCTTC.

CDR3 protein: CASSAPLAGGYNEQFF. The CDR3 nucleotides read TGTGCCAGCAGCGCCCCTCTAGCGGGGGGCTACAATGAGCAGTTCTTC. The chain employs TRBV9 and TRBJ2-1, with TRBD2 matching over 11 bases. The germline CDR1 and CDR2 sequences are SGDLS and YYNGEE. This CDR3 is built from 16 residues. Trimming removed 3 bases from V and 3 bases from J; junction bases left unmatched: 5. The complete variable domain, with remaining parts taken from reference TRBV9 and TRBJ2-1, reads DSGVTQTPKHLITATGQRVTLRCSPRSGDLSVYWYQQSLDQGLQFLIQYYNGEERAKGNILERFSAQQFPDLHSELNLSSLELGDSALYFCASSAPLAGGYNEQFFGPGTRLTVL.

The chain is built from TRBV7-3 and TRBJ2-1; no definite D call. CDR1 and CDR2 from the germline V gene are SGHTA and FQGTGA. CDR3 length: 15 residues. Deletions cut 1 base from V and 0 bases from J, with 7 bases between. The CDR3 region is CASSLRQSSYNEQFF. For the CDR3, the DNA is TGTGCCAGCAGCTTAAGACAAAGCTCCTACAATGAGCAGTTCTTC.

V is TRBV5-1 and J is TRBJ2-3; 11 positions agree with TRBD2. The CDR3 length is 15 residues. Losses at the gene ends were 5 bases for V and 2 bases for J; bases not matched to a gene: 4. The germline gives CDR1 SGHRS, CDR2 YFSETQ. The CDR3 reads CASRLAGEDTDTQYF. The CDR3 DNA is TGCGCCAGCAGACTAGCGGGGGAAGACACAGATACGCAGTATTTT.

V and J are TRBV3-1 (or the pseudogene TRBV3-2) and TRBJ2-5; 8 bases line up with TRBD1. CDR3 length: 16 amino acids. From germline, CDR1 is LGHDT and CDR2 YNNKEL (reference sequence). V lost 1 base and J lost 5; bases outside the gene matches: 9. The CDR3 sequence is CASSQVSGGWVETQYF. The CDR3 coding sequence is TGTGCCAGCAGCCAAGTGTCAGGGGGCTGGGTGGAGACCCAGTACTTC.

CDR3 DNA sequence: TGTGCCAGTAGTACTCCAGGGTCCCTAGGGGACACCTTC. This encodes CASSTPGSLGDTF. This sequence joins TRBV19 and TRBJ1-2, with D possibly being TRBD1 (5 bases). In germline, CDR1 is LNHDA, CDR2 SQIVND (reference sequence). The CDR3 length is 13 residues. V was trimmed by 4 bases and J by 12 bases, leaving 18 bases between them.

This chain connects TRBV18 to TRBJ1-1, with 7 bases fitting TRBD1. The germline V gene encodes CDR1 KGHSH and CDR2 LQKENI. The ends lost 3 bases at V and 1 base at J; junction bases unmatched: 8. The CDR3 consists of 16 residues. The CDR3 here is CASSPKERGPNTEAFF. The DNA for the CDR3 is TGTGCCAGCTCACCTAAAGAGAGGGGGCCGAACACTGAAGCTTTCTTT.

CDR3 loop: CASSLTSGAKETQYF. The CDR3 DNA reads TGTGCCAGCAGCTTGACTAGCGGGGCTAAAGAGACCCAGTACTTC. The chain is built from TRBV7-9 and TRBJ2-5; 11 bases fit TRBD2. V was pared by 3 bases and J by 3 bases, with 3 bases of the junction left unmatched. The CDR3 contains 15 residues. Germline-derived CDR1 and CDR2 are SEHNR and FQNEAQ (reference sequence).

The chain is built from TRBV5-1 and TRBJ2-1; no firm D call. The V gene's germline CDR1 is SGHRS and CDR2 YFSETQ. Trimming left V 0 bases short and J 6 bases short, with 10 bases between. The CDR3 loop spans 14 amino acids. CDR3 loop: CASSLVAVSNEQFF. CDR3 nucleotide sequence: TGCGCCAGCAGCTTGGTTGCGGTAAGCAATGAGCAGTTCTTC.

The chain recombines TRBV4-1 with TRBJ2-7, with 7 bases lining up with TRBD1. The germline V gene encodes CDR1 MGHRA and CDR2 YSYEKL. V lost 0 bases, J lost 3 bases, and 5 bases stayed unmatched. This CDR3 has 15 amino acids. The CDR3 bases are TGCGCCAGCAGCCAAGAACAGGGGTTAGGCTACGAGCAGTACTTC. Translating gives CASSQEQGLGYEQYF.

The V gene is TRBV18, the J gene TRBJ2-1; TRBD1 is a possible D gene (5 bases). The ends were cut back, 3 bases at V and 8 bases at J, with 14 bases in the middle. Germline assignment: CDR1 KGHSH and CDR2 LQKENI. CDR3 length: 14 amino acids. CDR3 DNA sequence: TGTGCCAGCTCACCCGAGGCAGGGCTCGATGAGCAGTTCTTC. It specifies CASSPEAGLDEQFF.